Detailed here is one T cell receptor (beta chain). This sample stems from a study of cytomegalovirus exposure and HLA in healthy donors. CDR1 and CDR2 from the germline V gene are MGHDK and SYGVNS. Germline trimming cut 3 bases from V and 1 base from J; bases unmatched to any gene: 1. The CDR3 has 16 amino acids. Primers for the PCR totalled 60 Vbeta and 13 Jbeta. The table came from immunoSEQ multiplex PCR; TCRdb's copy has only in-frame clones and leaves some out. The data show 90,000 to 130,000 clones, approximately 79% seen once. This receptor was obtained from a young man in good health and CMV-seropositive. Sequenced input: PBMCs. The rearrangement uses TRBV25-1 and TRBJ2-3, with 13 positions matching TRBD2. CDR3: CASSDGLAGGTDTQYF. The CDR3 bases are TGTGCCAGCAGTGATGGACTAGCGGGGGGCACAGATACGCAGTATTTT.